This TCR beta chain was documented in a study of cytomegalovirus exposure and HLA in healthy donors. A multiplex PCR was run with 60 Vbeta primers and 13 Jbeta primers. Using immunoSEQ multiplex PCR, the repertoire was profiled, and TCRdb retains in-frame clones only, with some absent. Among some 120,000 clones, roughly 68% were seen once, and the ten largest hold over 3.5%. The sequence came from a woman aged 45-60 years in good health and CMV-seropositive. The specimen sequenced was PBMCs.

The chain's CDR3 is CASSLDRGQGGQGNEKLFF. As DNA, the CDR3 is TGTGCCAGCAGCTTAGATCGAGGCCAAGGGGGTCAGGGTAATGAAAAACTGTTTTTT. The chain links TRBV11-2 to TRBJ1-4; tentatively, D is TRBD1 (6 bases). Trimming stripped 0 bases from V and 4 bases from J, with 21 bases between. The CDR3 is 19 residues long. In germline, CDR1 is SGHAT, CDR2 FQNNGV.